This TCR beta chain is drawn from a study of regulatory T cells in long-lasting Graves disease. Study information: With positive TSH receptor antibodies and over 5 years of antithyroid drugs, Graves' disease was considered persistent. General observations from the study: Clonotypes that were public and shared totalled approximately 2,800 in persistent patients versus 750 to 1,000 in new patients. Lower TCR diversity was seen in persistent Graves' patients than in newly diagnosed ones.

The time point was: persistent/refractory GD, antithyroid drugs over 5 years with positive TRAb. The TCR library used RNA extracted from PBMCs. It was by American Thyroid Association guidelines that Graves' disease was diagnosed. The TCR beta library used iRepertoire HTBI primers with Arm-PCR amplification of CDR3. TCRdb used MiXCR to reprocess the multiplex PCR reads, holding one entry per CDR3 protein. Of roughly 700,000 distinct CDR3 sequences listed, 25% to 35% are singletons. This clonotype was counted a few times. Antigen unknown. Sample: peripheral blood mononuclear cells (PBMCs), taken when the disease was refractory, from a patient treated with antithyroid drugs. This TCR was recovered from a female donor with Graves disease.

The CDR3 reads CASSLPPQETQYF. For the CDR3, the DNA is TGTGCCAGCAGCTTACCCCCACAAGAGACCCAGTACTTC. The chain recombines TRBV7-9 with TRBJ2-5; D is unclear. This CDR3 spans 13 amino acids. Germline loops: CDR1 SEHNR, CDR2 FQNEAQ (reference sequence). Deletions cut 2 bases from V and 2 bases from J, with 6 bases between.